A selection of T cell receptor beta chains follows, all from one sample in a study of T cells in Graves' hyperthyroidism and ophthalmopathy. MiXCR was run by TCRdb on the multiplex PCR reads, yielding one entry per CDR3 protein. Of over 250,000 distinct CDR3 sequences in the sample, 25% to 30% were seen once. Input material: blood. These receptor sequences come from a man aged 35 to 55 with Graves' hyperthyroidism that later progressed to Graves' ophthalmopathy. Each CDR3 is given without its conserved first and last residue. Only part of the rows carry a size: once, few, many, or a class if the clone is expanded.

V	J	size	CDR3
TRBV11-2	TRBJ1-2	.	ASSLGGRTGPKRLYGYT
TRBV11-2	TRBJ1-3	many	ASSSQVPRSGNTIY
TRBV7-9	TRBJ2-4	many	ASSLALGGEDIQY
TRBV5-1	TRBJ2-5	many	ASSRVAGGETQY
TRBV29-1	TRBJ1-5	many	SVELGLYSNQPQH
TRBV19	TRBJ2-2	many	ASSRQVVGANTGELF
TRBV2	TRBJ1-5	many	ASSDFLVRNYQPQH
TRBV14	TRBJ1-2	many	ASSPSYNYGYT
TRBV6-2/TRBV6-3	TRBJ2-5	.	ASSSGQELQETQY
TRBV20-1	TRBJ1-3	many	SARDRTGDYTIY
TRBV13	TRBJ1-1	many	ASSLGRGSTEAF
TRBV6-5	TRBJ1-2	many	ASSPTEYYGYT
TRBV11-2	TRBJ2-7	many	ASSFEFSYEQY
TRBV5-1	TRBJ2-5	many	ASSLGGSSQETQY
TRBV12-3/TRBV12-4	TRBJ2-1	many	ASRPSGRHSYNEQF
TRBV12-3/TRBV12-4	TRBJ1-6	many	ASSFPVNSPLH
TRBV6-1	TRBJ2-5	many	ASSEDLSMTQY
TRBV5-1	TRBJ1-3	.	ASSGGTGPGNTIY
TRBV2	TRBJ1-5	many	ASSEEQGRSQPQH
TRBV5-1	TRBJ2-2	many	ASSLGRKNTNWGTGELF
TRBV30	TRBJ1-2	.	AWTVPRTGGVYGYT
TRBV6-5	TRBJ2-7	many	ASSYSVGRKYEQY
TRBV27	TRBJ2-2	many	ASSPVTGELF
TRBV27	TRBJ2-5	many	ASSWTSGARETQY
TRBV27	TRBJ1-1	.	ASSFEWRSTEAF
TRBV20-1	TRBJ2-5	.	SAGRRADETQY
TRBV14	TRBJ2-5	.	ASKTPFSGRLGTQY
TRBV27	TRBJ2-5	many	ASSPDWPGGTQY
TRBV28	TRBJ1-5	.	ASSQHPSGVNQPQH
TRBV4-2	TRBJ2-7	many	ASSQGVGEGYEQY
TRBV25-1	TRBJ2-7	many	ASSDTAGRAGGLIYEQY
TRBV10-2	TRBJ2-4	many	ASSDGLAKNIQY
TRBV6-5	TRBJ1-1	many	ASSYSIHTEAF
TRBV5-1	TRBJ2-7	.	ASSSAGHPGSYEQY
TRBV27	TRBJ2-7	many	ASSYRQGGYEQY
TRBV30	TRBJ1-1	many	AWIRGADTEAF
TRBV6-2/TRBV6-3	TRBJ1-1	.	ASTQGGAFEAF
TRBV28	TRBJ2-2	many	ASSRIAITSGELF
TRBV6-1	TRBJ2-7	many	ASSEVGINYEQY
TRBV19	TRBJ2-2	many	ASSMGAGELF
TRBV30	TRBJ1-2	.	AWSVRIGYT
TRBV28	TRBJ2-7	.	ASSLFPYLPIYEQY
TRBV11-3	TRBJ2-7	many	ASSGLASSAYEQY
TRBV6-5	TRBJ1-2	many	ASRVRQGLFNYGYT
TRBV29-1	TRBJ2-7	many	SVSPRGYEQY
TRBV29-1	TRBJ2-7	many	SAGTSGAFEQY
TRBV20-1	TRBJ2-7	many	SAWTGQDSYEQY
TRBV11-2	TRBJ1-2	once	ASSLPLARSLNYGYT
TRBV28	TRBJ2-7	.	ASSTIRALPYEQY
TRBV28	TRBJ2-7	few	ASTTSSLIGPPNEQY